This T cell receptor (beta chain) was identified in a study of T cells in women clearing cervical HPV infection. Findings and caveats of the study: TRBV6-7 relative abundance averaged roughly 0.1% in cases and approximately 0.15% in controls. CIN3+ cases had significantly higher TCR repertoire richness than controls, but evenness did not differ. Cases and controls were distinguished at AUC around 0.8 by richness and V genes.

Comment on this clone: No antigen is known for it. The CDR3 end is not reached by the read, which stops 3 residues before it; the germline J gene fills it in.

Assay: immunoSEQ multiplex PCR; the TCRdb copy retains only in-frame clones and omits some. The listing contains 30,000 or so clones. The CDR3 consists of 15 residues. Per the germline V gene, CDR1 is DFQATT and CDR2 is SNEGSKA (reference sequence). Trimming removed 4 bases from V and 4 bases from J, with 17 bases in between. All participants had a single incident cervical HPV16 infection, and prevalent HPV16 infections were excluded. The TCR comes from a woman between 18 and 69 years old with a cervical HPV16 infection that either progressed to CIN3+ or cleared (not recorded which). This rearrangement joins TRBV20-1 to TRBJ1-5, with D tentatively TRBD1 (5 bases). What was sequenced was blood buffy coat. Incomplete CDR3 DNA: TGCAGTGCTATTGGGGCGGGGACGGGGAATCAGCCC. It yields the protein CSAIGAGTGNQP. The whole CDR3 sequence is CSAIGAGTGNQPQHF.